The 18 T cell receptor beta chains below all came from one sample that was sequenced in a study of shared clonotypes between healthy human individuals. The method was immunoSEQ multiplex PCR; TCRdb's version includes in-frame clones alone and lacks a portion of them. Of 2 million to 2.5 million clones in the sample, 85% to 95% are singletons; the top ten hold 0.35% to 0.45%. Sequenced: naive CD4+ T cells from PBMCs. Subset described: CD45RA+ positively selected. Receptors originate from a man aged 18-30 years in good health. Some clones in this sample may be carry-over from other donors' samples.

This clone has only a few counts. This rearrangement joins TRBV15 to TRBJ1-3, with TRBD1 identical over 7 bases. Trimming cost V 8 bases and J 0 bases; bases outside gene matches: 4. The CDR3 has 14 residues. CDR1 is LNHNV and CDR2 is YYDKDF in the germline V gene (reference sequence). CDR3 sequence (DNA): TGTGCCACCCAGGACAGGACCTCTGGAAACACCATATATTTT. Translated: CATQDRTSGNTIYF.

This chain links TRBV28 with TRBJ1-2, with no clear D. Germline CDR1 MDHEN, CDR2 SYDVKM. The CDR3 sequence is 12 residues long. Trimming left V 10 bases short and J 8 bases short, with 17 bases between. The CDR3 DNA follows: TGTGCCACTCCACGGGTCGCGGGGGGCTACACCTTC. It specifies CATPRVAGGYTF.

The chain links TRBV7-2 to TRBJ1-4; D not resolved. This CDR3 is 15 amino acids long. From germline, CDR1 is SGHTA and CDR2 FQGNSA. Trimming cost V 2 bases and J 4 bases, with 11 bases left between them. DNA of the CDR3: TGTGCCAGCAGCTTATGGGCAGCGCATAATGAAAAACTGTTTTTT. It codes for CASSLWAAHNEKLFF.

This clone appeared a single time. The junction does not match germline at one end; this may be a read error. This same CDR3 is encoded by further DNA sequences in the sample. This chain joins TRBV7-2 and TRBJ1-4, with unresolved D. The germline V gene has CDR1 SGHTA and CDR2 FQGNSA. This CDR3 region has 11 residues. The CDR3 region is CASSSSEKLFF. CDR3 nucleotide sequence: TGCGCCAGCAGCTCTTCCGAAAAACTGTTTTTT. Drawing the rest from reference TRBV7-2 and TRBJ1-4, the complete variable domain is GAGVSQSPSNKVTEKGKDVELRCDPISGHTALYWYRQSLGQGLEFLIYFQGNSAPDKSGLPSDRFSAERTGGSVSTLTIQRTQQEDSAVYLCASSSSEKLFFGSGTQLSVL.

Written as DNA, the CDR3 is TGTGCCAGCAGCGTAGGGGGTCGGGCCTCCACAGATACGCAGTATTTT. Its protein product is CASSVGGRASTDTQYF. The genes are TRBV9 and TRBJ2-3; D is unclear. With 0 bases removed from V and 2 bases from J, the gap between germline ends came to 13 bases. Germline V gene lookup returns CDR1 SGDLS and CDR2 YYNGEE. This CDR3 comprises 16 residues.

Turning to this clone: One end of the junction fails to match germline, which may point to a read error. J is TRBJ2-4 and V is TRBV7-2; D is possibly TRBD2 (5 bases). Germline V lookup: CDR1 SGHTA, CDR2 FQGNSA. This CDR3 has 14 residues. This chain's CDR3 is CASSLAGRLGIQYF. DNA of the CDR3: TGTGCCAGCAGCCTAGCCGGGCGTTTGGGCATTCAGTACTTC.

The chain is built from TRBV18 and TRBJ2-2, with TRBD1 matching over 8 bases. After removal of 4 bases from V and 4 bases from J, the junction contained 5 bases not matched to a gene. The germline V gene encodes CDR1 KGHSH and CDR2 LQKENI. The CDR3 length is 15 residues. CDR3 amino acids: CASSLGQGVTGELFF. CDR3 DNA sequence: TGTGCCAGCTCACTCGGACAGGGCGTCACCGGGGAGCTGTTTTTT.

The chain employs TRBV5-1 and TRBJ2-7; 10 nucleotides align to TRBD2. J was trimmed by 6 bases and V by 0 bases; bases with no gene match: 3. The CDR3 sequence is 14 residues long. Per the germline V gene, CDR1 is SGHRS and CDR2 is YFSETQ. CDR3 amino acids: CASSLETSGLEQYF. The DNA of the CDR3 is TGCGCCAGCAGCTTGGAGACTAGCGGGCTCGAGCAGTACTTC.

The chain joins TRBV10-3 to TRBJ1-1; tentative D call: TRBD1 (5 bases). From germline, CDR1 is ENHRY and CDR2 SYGVKD. The CDR3 is 15 residues long. V was shortened by 6 bases and J by 8 bases, with 22 bases between the two germline ends. The CDR3 coding sequence is TGTGCCATCAGGGCTCGGGACGATGCCCCCGCGGAAGCTTTCTTT. Protein: CAIRARDDAPAEAFF.

There are a few counts of this clone. The chain employs TRBV5-5 and TRBJ2-7; no definite D call. The germline V gene has CDR1 SGHKS and CDR2 YYEKEE (reference sequence). CDR3 size: 14 residues. The V and J ends lost 2 bases and 3 bases respectively, with 12 bases between them. In DNA, the CDR3 is TGTGCCAGCAGCTTCCCCGGCAGTGTCTACGAGCAGTACTTC. This gives the protein CASSFPGSVYEQYF.

The rearrangement joins TRBV1 to TRBJ2-7; TRBD2 is the table's D call, not checked against the DNA. TRBV1 is noted as a pseudogene. This CDR3 has 12 amino acids. The CDR3 bases are TGCACCAGGGGAGAGGGTACCTACGAGCAGTACTTC. This translates into CTRGEGTYEQYF.

The chain is built from TRBV15 and TRBJ2-1; 10 bases align to TRBD2. V lost 3 bases to trimming and J lost 6 bases; unmatched junction nucleotides: 5. The germline V gene has CDR1 LNHNV and CDR2 YYDKDF (reference sequence). CDR3 length: 15 residues. The CDR3 here is CATSRRSGRLNEQFF. The CDR3 DNA sequence: TGTGCCACCAGCAGGCGTAGCGGGAGGCTCAATGAGCAGTTCTTC.

The V and J genes are TRBV7-3 and TRBJ2-4; maybe TRBD1 (5 bases). Deletions cut 10 bases from V and 0 bases from J, with 13 bases between. The CDR3 extends over 14 amino acids. In germline, CDR1 is SGHTA, CDR2 FQGTGA. The CDR3 sequence is CAITRELAKNIQYF. The CDR3 DNA sequence: TGTGCCATCACCAGGGAACTAGCCAAAAACATTCAGTACTTC. Looking up the rest from reference TRBV7-3 and TRBJ2-4 gives the full variable domain: GAGVSQTPSNKVTEKGKYVELRCDPISGHTALYWYRQSLGQGPEFLIYFQGTGAADDSGLPNDRFFAVRPEGSVSTLKIQRTERGDSAVYLCAITRELAKNIQYFGAGTRLSVL.

The chain uses TRBV7-2 and TRBJ2-1; a weak D match, TRBD1 (5 bases). The CDR3 has 14 residues. From germline, CDR1 is SGHTA and CDR2 FQGNSA. The V end lost 2 bases, the J end lost 6 bases, and 11 bases lay between the germline ends. CDR3 region: CASSLFSRVNEQFF. The CDR3 bases are TGTGCCAGCAGCTTATTTTCCAGGGTCAATGAGCAGTTCTTC.

This clone was recorded only once. V usage is TRBV5-1 and J usage is TRBJ2-3; the D is unclear. Germline-derived CDR1 and CDR2 are SGHRS and YFSETQ. V was clipped by 0 bases and J by 2 bases, with 7 bases between them. The CDR3 length is 14 residues. As DNA, the CDR3 is TGCGCCAGCAGCTTGGTTCTGGTCACAGATACGCAGTATTTT. Protein product: CASSLVLVTDTQYF.

The CDR3 DNA sequence: TGTGCCACCTCCAGGGCCGGGGTTGATCCTGGAAACACCATATATTTT. Its protein is CATSRAGVDPGNTIYF. The chain is built from TRBV10-3 and TRBJ1-3, with a weak D call TRBD1 (5 bases). CDR1 and CDR2 from the germline V gene are ENHRY and SYGVKD. V was cut by 10 bases and J by 2 bases, with 21 bases left in between. CDR3 length: 16 amino acids.

The V gene is TRBV9, the J gene TRBJ2-7; 7 positions agree with TRBD2. This CDR3 has 15 residues. The J segment lost 0 bases and the V segment lost 3 bases, leaving 6 bases of the junction unmatched. Germline lookup yields CDR1 SGDLS and CDR2 YYNGEE. CDR3 DNA sequence: TGTGCCAGCAGCGCCGCTAGCGGCTTCTCCTACGAGCAGTACTTC. Its translation is CASSAASGFSYEQYF.

The chain is built from TRBV7-8 and TRBJ2-7; 7 nucleotides line up with TRBD1. V dropped 5 bases and J dropped 5; count of bases not matched to a gene: 12. The V gene's germline CDR1 is SGHVS and CDR2 FQNEAQ. The CDR3 consists of 15 residues. This CDR3 reads CASSRSLVGQDEQYF. The CDR3 DNA sequence: TGTGCCAGCAGCCGTTCTTTAGTCGGACAGGACGAGCAGTACTTC.